Listed below are T cell receptor beta chains from one sample, sequenced in a study of OX40 agonist ivuxolimab in advanced cancers. Sequenced by immunoSEQ multiplex PCR; TCRdb stores in-frame clones only, minus some. This table has tens of thousands of clones, 88% appearing once. Here the sequenced sample was CD4+ or CD8+ T cells sorted from blood, taken in a trial of the OX40 agonist ivuxolimab. Receptors originate from an adult with an advanced solid tumor such as melanoma, head and neck, liver or kidney cancer. Both conserved end residues are part of each CDR3. The D gene is left open where the match is weak. The size entry is marked missing in some rows and otherwise reads once, few, many or a size class.

TRBJ2-1,TRBD1,.,TRBV11-3,CASSPPGGSYNEQFF,TGTGCCAGCAGCCCGCCAGGGGGCTCCTACAATGAGCAGTTCTTC
TRBJ2-4,TRBD2,.,TRBV11-3,CASSLGGTSGTKNIQYF,TGTGCCAGCAGCTTAGGAGGGACTAGCGGGACCAAAAACATTCAGTACTTC
TRBJ2-5,.,.,TRBV27,CASSLSKSGTQYF,TGTGCCAGCAGTTTATCCAAGTCCGGGACCCAGTACTTC
TRBJ2-1,.,.,TRBV11-3,CASSRQPTAFKQFF,TGTGCCAGCAGCCGGCAACCCACCGCGTTCAAGCAGTTCTTC
TRBJ2-3,TRBD2,.,TRBV27,CASTLLAGGNTDTQYF,TGTGCCAGCACCCTACTAGCGGGGGGGAACACAGATACGCAGTATTTT
TRBJ2-3,TRBD1,.,TRBV15,CATSPGTGAGGTDTQYF,TGTGCCACCAGTCCCGGGACAGGGGCGGGAGGCACAGATACGCAGTATTTT
TRBJ2-5,.,.,TRBV4-2,CASSQTGREGETQYF,TGTGCCAGCAGCCAAACGGGAAGAGAGGGAGAGACCCAGTACTTC
TRBJ2-5,TRBD1,.,TRBV6-5,CASSYPDRGQQYF,TGTGCCAGCAGTTACCCCGACAGGGGTCAGCAGTACTTC
TRBJ2-2,.,.,TRBV10-1,CASSESYLAGELFF,TGCGCCAGCAGTGAGTCCTACCTCGCCGGGGAGCTGTTTTTT
TRBJ2-7,.,.,TRBV4-1,CASSPFLGFPYEQYF,TGCGCCAGCAGCCCGTTTCTTGGGTTCCCCTACGAGCAGTACTTC
TRBJ2-7,TRBD1,.,TRBV11-2,CASSYRDSPYEQYF,TGTGCCAGCAGCTACCGGGACAGCCCCTACGAGCAGTACTTC
TRBJ2-2,TRBD1,.,TRBV13,CASSTTVYRGVATGELFF,TGTGCCAGCAGCACAACGGTGTACAGGGGGGTGGCCACCGGGGAGCTGTTTTTT
TRBJ2-1,.,.,TRBV4-3,CASSQDVGSEQFF,TGCGCCAGCAGCCAAGATGTCGGGAGTGAGCAGTTCTTC
TRBJ2-7,.,few,TRBV10-3,CAISVTEAYEQYF,TGTGCCATCAGTGTGACAGAAGCCTACGAGCAGTACTTC
TRBJ1-1,TRBD1,.,TRBV6-1,CATQGGGTEAFF,TGTGCCACTCAGGGGGGCGGCACTGAAGCTTTCTTT
TRBJ2-1,TRBD1,.,TRBV27,CASSFGQGGFYNEQFF,TGTGCCAGCAGTTTCGGACAGGGAGGATTCTACAATGAGCAGTTCTTC
TRBJ1-2,.,.,TRBV7-9,CASSFSDSNYGYTF,TGTGCCAGCAGCTTTTCGGACAGTAACTATGGCTACACCTTC
TRBJ2-1,TRBD1,.,TRBV19,CASGYTGVGPNEQFF,TGTGCCAGTGGTTACACAGGGGTGGGCCCCAATGAGCAGTTCTTC
TRBJ2-1,TRBD2,.,TRBV14,CASSQDSGGGNEQFF,TGTGCCAGCAGCCAAGATTCGGGAGGGGGCAATGAGCAGTTCTTC
TRBJ2-1,.,.,TRBV9,CASSVGGEPYNEQFF,TGTGCCAGCAGCGTAGGAGGAGAGCCTTACAATGAGCAGTTCTTC
TRBJ2-7,TRBD2,.,TRBV19,CASSIEGLAGYYEQYF,TGTGCCAGTAGTATAGAGGGACTAGCGGGATACTACGAGCAGTACTTC
TRBJ2-6,.,.,TRBV7-2,CASSLGPSGANVLTF,TGTGCCAGCAGCTTAGGTCCCTCTGGGGCCAACGTCCTGACTTTC
TRBJ2-5,.,.,TRBV27,CASSADTRYQETQYF,TGTGCCAGCAGTGCGGACACCCGGTACCAAGAGACCCAGTACTTC
TRBJ2-7,TRBD1,.,TRBV27,CASRVDRGTYEQYF,TGTGCCAGCAGAGTGGACAGGGGGACCTACGAGCAGTACTTC
TRBJ1-1,TRBD1,.,TRBV30,CAGTVMNTEAFF,TGTGCCGGGACAGTCATGAACACTGAAGCTTTCTTT
TRBJ2-2,.,.,TRBV29-1,CSASPNTGELFF,TGCAGCGCCTCGCCCAACACCGGGGAGCTGTTTTTT
TRBJ2-3,TRBD2,.,TRBV27,CASSLSGIAGDTQYF,TGTGCCAGCAGTTTATCAGGGATAGCGGGAGATACGCAGTATTTT
TRBJ2-7,TRBD2,.,TRBV28,CASSSGLAGGRDEQYF,TGTGCCAGCAGCTCGGGACTAGCGGGAGGGCGGGACGAGCAGTACTTC
TRBJ1-4,.,few,TRBV6-6,CASSNPERGEKLFF,TGTGCCAGCAGTAACCCCGAAAGGGGTGAAAAACTGTTTTTT
TRBJ1-3,.,.,TRBV4-2,CASSQEWSNSGNTIYF,TGTGCCAGCAGCCAAGAATGGTCCAACTCTGGAAACACCATATATTTT